This TCR beta chain was identified during a study of CD8 T cells in ankylosing spondylitis. TCRdb independently ran MiXCR on the 5' RACE reads; one entry per CDR3 protein. The sample yields about 510,000 distinct CDR3 sequences, 5.3% seen once. This clonotype was found many times. Its antigen is undetermined. Whole-study findings and limits: A TCR beta motif of several highly homologous variants appeared characteristic of ankylosing spondylitis blood.

V dropped 5 bases and J dropped 4 bases, with 15 bases sitting between them. Germline V gives CDR1 SGHDN, CDR2 FVKESK. The CDR3 length is 14 residues. This receptor was taken from a male donor with ankylosing spondylitis. The V call is TRBV14, the J call TRBJ2-7; either TRBD1 or TRBD2 may supply D (5 bases each). The sequenced sample was blood, either unsorted or a sorted T cell fraction (not recorded which). DNA for the CDR3: TGTGCCAGCAGCTCCCGGGACGGTCCATACGAGCAGTACTTC. It is translated as CASSSRDGPYEQYF.